This T cell receptor beta chain was sequenced during a study of T cell repertoires in cytomegalovirus infection. About the study: Peptides in the study included HLA-C-restricted and HLA-B-restricted CMV epitopes. Matching HLA type and CMV infection were both indicated by public TCR beta signatures.

TCRdb called the reads again in MiXCR, with one record for every CDR3 protein. The data hold fewer than 1,000,000 distinct CDR3 sequences, with 31% observed a single time. General study points: The ex vivo response was dominated by HLA-C-restricted CMV-specific TCR beta clonotypes. CMV carriers with the relevant HLA were identified by cumulative public TCR beta family frequency.

The table lists this clonotype with a few counts. Its specificity is unknown. Germline V gene sequence: CDR1 DFQATT, CDR2 SNEGSKA (reference sequence). V lost 3 bases and J lost 4; bases outside the gene matches: 8. The CDR3 has 14 amino acids. The material sequenced was cultured CD8+ T cells from PBMCs, taken from culture after CMV antigen stimulation. The sequence was collected from a human donor in good health (CMV status not recorded). Some clones in this sample may be carry-over from other donors' samples. V and J are TRBV20-1 and TRBJ1-2, with 7 bases fitting TRBD1. CDR3: CSASGPGQTYGYTF. The CDR3 DNA is TGCAGTGCTAGTGGCCCGGGACAGACCTATGGCTACACCTTC.